These 26 T cell receptor beta chains were all obtained from the same sample, sequenced in a study of CXCR3-negative and CXCR3-positive naive CD8 T cells. No antigen has been identified for these receptors. Study results and limitations: Comparison of naive cells showed more hydrophobic TRB CDR3s in CXCR3-positive than in CXCR3-negative naive cells.

Researchers prepared the TRB cDNA libraries using 5' RACE with UMI labels. For each CDR3 protein, TCRdb gives one entry from its re-call of the 5' RACE reads, without DNA. The record lists over 100,000 distinct CDR3 sequences, of which the ten most abundant hold approximately 0.38%. The sequenced sample was naive CXCR3+ CD8+ T cells from blood. Subset specified: CD45RO-CCR7+CD27+CD95- naive CD8+ T cells expressing CXCR3 (TNR3+). The receptors were sampled from a human donor in good health. Some clones in this sample may be carry-over from other donors' samples.

This sequence joins TRBV4-3 and TRBJ2-7; TCRdb selects TRBD1, and the lack of DNA leaves this call unchecked. CDR1 is LGHNA, CDR2 YSLEER, per germline. This CDR3 spans 15 amino acids. The CDR3 here is CASSQSLTGAYEQYF.

This rearrangement joins TRBV4-1 to TRBJ1-1; TCRdb indicates TRBD1, and absent DNA this call remains unverified. The germline CDR1 and CDR2 sequences are MGHRA and YSYEKL. CDR3 size: 15 residues. CDR3 in amino acids: CASSQLPGQGPEAFF.

The chain combines TRBV6-2 or TRBV6-3 with TRBJ2-3; there is no DNA to check the TCRdb D call of TRBD2. The CDR3 sequence is 16 residues long. From germline, CDR1 is MNHEY and CDR2 SVGEGT. The CDR3 sequence is CASSYFDRDEGDTQYF.

This rearrangement joins TRBV7-9 to TRBJ2-7; no DNA is available, so the TRBD2 call from TCRdb remains unchecked. This CDR3 region has 16 residues. CDR1 SEHNR and CDR2 FQNEAQ come from the germline V gene (reference sequence). CDR3 protein: CASSSRTGEGTSEQYF. The full variable domain, its missing parts supplied by reference TRBV7-9 and TRBJ2-7, is DTGVSQNPRHKITKRGQNVTFRCDPISEHNRLYWYRQTLGQGPEFLTYFQNEAQLEKSRLLSDRFSAERPKGSFSTLEIQRTEQGDSAMYLCASSSRTGEGTSEQYFGPGTRLTVT.

The chain joins TRBV28 to TRBJ2-7; without DNA, the TCRdb call of TRBD2 cannot be checked. This CDR3 is built from 17 residues. In germline, CDR1 is MDHEN, CDR2 SYDVKM. CDR3 amino acids: CASSSPRLAGGFYEQYF.

The V call is TRBV28, the J call TRBJ2-3; no DNA is available, so the TRBD1 call from TCRdb remains unchecked. CDR3 length: 14 amino acids. Germline CDR1 and CDR2: MDHEN and SYDVKM. CDR3 residues: CASSLGPGADTQYF.

The CDR3 region is CASSQVRLGQGGLLLYGYTF. The J gene is TRBJ1-2, the V gene TRBV4-2; there is no DNA to check the TCRdb D call of TRBD1. There are 20 residues in the CDR3. Germline loops: CDR1 LGHNA, CDR2 YNFKEQ.

The genes are TRBV9 and TRBJ2-3; TCRdb selects TRBD1, and the lack of DNA leaves this call unchecked. Germline CDR1 SGDLS, CDR2 YYNGEE. The CDR3 is 15 residues long. The CDR3: CASSVGGGRTDTQYF. Together with reference TRBV9 and TRBJ2-3, the CDR3 gives the full variable domain: DSGVTQTPKHLITATGQRVTLRCSPRSGDLSVYWYQQSLDQGLQFLIQYYNGEERAKGNILERFSAQQFPDLHSELNLSSLELGDSALYFCASSVGGGRTDTQYFGPGTRLTVL.

The chain joins TRBV15 to TRBJ2-1. CDR3 length equals 13 residues. CDR1 is LNHNV, CDR2 YYDKDF, per germline (reference sequence). This CDR3 is CATSGDRNNEQFF.

V gene TRBV29-1 combines with J gene TRBJ2-2. The CDR3 totals 13 residues. In germline, CDR1 is SQVTM, CDR2 ANQGSEA. The CDR3 sequence is CSVEEGNTGELFF.

The gene calls are TRBV14 and TRBJ2-7; no DNA is available, so the TRBD1 call from TCRdb remains unchecked. The germline V gene encodes CDR1 SGHDN and CDR2 FVKESK. The CDR3 is 13 residues long. The chain's CDR3 is CASSRDRAYEQYF.

The chain carries TRBV14 and TRBJ2-1; the TRBD2 assignment by TCRdb is unverifiable without DNA. This CDR3 is 14 amino acids long. Germline V gives CDR1 SGHDN, CDR2 FVKESK. The CDR3 sequence is CASSLWSAQREQFF.

V and J are TRBV3-1 and TRBJ2-7; TCRdb outputs TRBD1, but without DNA this stays unchecked. Germline V lookup: CDR1 LGHDT, CDR2 YNNKEL (reference sequence). The CDR3 totals 15 residues. The CDR3 here is CASSLPGQGLYEQYF.

J is TRBJ1-1 and V is TRBV27. The germline V gene has CDR1 MNHEY and CDR2 SMNVEV (reference sequence). The CDR3 loop spans 16 amino acids. CDR3 loop: CASSSLVPTGLTEAFF.

V usage is TRBV5-1 and J usage is TRBJ2-1. CDR1 is SGHRS and CDR2 is YFSETQ in the germline V gene. The CDR3 is 12 residues long. CDR3 amino acids: CASSLARDEQFF.

The rearrangement links TRBV4-2 to TRBJ1-2; TCRdb proposes TRBD1, but this gene call is untestable without DNA. The CDR3 is made up of 15 amino acids. The V gene's germline CDR1 is LGHNA and CDR2 YNFKEQ. The CDR3 protein is CASSQVGDRDYGYTF.

This chain connects TRBV9 to TRBJ2-7. This CDR3 contains 13 residues. Germline V lookup: CDR1 SGDLS, CDR2 YYNGEE. CDR3 protein: CASSPSFPREQYF.

This rearrangement joins TRBV12-3 or TRBV12-4 to TRBJ2-1; TCRdb designates TRBD1, a call that cannot be tested without DNA. The CDR3 has 17 residues. CDR3 residues: CASSLAPGTGRSNEQFF.

This chain connects TRBV14 to TRBJ2-2; TCRdb proposes TRBD2, but this gene call is untestable without DNA. The CDR3 is 18 amino acids. Germline V gene data show CDR1 as SGHDN and CDR2 as FVKESK. CDR3 sequence: CASSHPRLAGMRTGELFF.

The rearrangement uses TRBV20-1 and TRBJ2-3; lacking DNA, the TRBD2 call made by TCRdb goes unchecked. The CDR3 consists of 19 residues. Germline CDR1 and CDR2: DFQATT and SNEGSKA (reference sequence). CDR3 protein: CSATPLRLAGGEGTDTQYF.

This rearrangement joins TRBV7-9 to TRBJ2-1; TCRdb proposes TRBD2, but this gene call is untestable without DNA. This CDR3 spans 16 amino acids. Germline CDR1 and CDR2: SEHNR and FQNEAQ (reference sequence). This CDR3 reads CASSRQTSGGGNEQFF.

The V gene is TRBV29-1, the J gene TRBJ2-7; lacking DNA, the TRBD1 call made by TCRdb goes unchecked. The length of the CDR3 is 12 residues. Germline loops: CDR1 SQVTM, CDR2 ANQGSEA. This chain's CDR3 is CSGKTGSYEQYF.

The rearrangement uses TRBV12-3 or TRBV12-4 and TRBJ2-1; TCRdb selects TRBD2, and the lack of DNA leaves this call unchecked. The CDR3 sequence is 15 residues long. CDR3 sequence: CASSLTSGGLNEQFF.

V and J are TRBV2 and TRBJ2-1. CDR3 length equals 11 residues. Germline CDR1 is SNHLY and CDR2 is FYNNEI. The CDR3 loop reads CASSAGNEQFF. Based on the CDR3 plus reference TRBV2 and TRBJ2-1, the full variable domain is EPEVTQTPSHQVTQMGQEVILRCVPISNHLYFYWYRQILGQKVEFLVSFYNNEISEKSEIFDDQFSVERPDGSNFTLKIRSTKLEDSAMYFCASSAGNEQFFGPGTRLTVL.

The chain has TRBV20-1 and TRBJ2-7. CDR3 length: 13 amino acids. CDR1 and CDR2 (germline): DFQATT, SNEGSKA (reference sequence). The CDR3 protein is CSARDRRSYEQYF.

The V call is TRBV27, the J call TRBJ1-6; TCRdb's D call, TRBD1, is unchecked because there is no DNA. This CDR3 comprises 15 residues. CDR1 MNHEY and CDR2 SMNVEV come from the germline V gene (reference sequence). This CDR3 is CASSPTGGLGSPLHF.